Below, one T cell receptor (beta chain) is given with its context. These data belong to a study of human T cells and chemical hapten exposure. Indicated time point: patch test 1, 2 weeks after DPC sensitization. Treatment: therapeutic diphenylcyclopropenone sensitization with weekly scalp DPC. The germline V and J ends were trimmed by 4 bases and 0 bases, with 9 bases remaining between them. CDR1 and CDR2 from the germline V gene are SQVTM and ANQGSEA. CDR3 length equals 13 residues. Unique molecular identifiers were affixed to discrete cDNA molecules within the library. TCRdb re-analysed the RACE reads in MiXCR, keeping a single row per CDR3 protein. The table has 150,000 to 200,000 distinct CDR3 sequences, more than 14% seen once; the top ten hold about 1.7%.

The source was whole blood, collected in connection with sensitization to the hapten diphenylcyclopropenone (DPC). J is TRBJ1-1 and V is TRBV29-1; D not resolved. The clonotype originates from a woman aged 25 to 39 with alopecia areata. Some clones in this sample may be carry-over from other donors' samples. In DNA form, the CDR3 reads TGCAGCGTTGTCCATCTCCTGAACACTGAAGCTTTCTTT. Amino acid sequence: CSVVHLLNTEAFF.